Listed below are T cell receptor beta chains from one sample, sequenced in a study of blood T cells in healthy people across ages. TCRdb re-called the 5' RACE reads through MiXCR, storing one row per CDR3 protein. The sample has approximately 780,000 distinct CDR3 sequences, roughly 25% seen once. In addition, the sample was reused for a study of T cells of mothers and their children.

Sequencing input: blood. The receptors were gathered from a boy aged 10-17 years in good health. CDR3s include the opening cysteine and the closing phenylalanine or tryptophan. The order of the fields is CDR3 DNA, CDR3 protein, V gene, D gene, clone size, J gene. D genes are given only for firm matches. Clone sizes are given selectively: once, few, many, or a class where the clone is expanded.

TGTGCCAGCATGGACAGGTTTTCCAACGAGCAGTACTTC	CASMDRFSNEQYF	TRBV6-1	TRBD1	few	TRBJ2-7
TGCAGTGCTTACCCGGGACGCCAGAACACTGAAGCTTTCTTT	CSAYPGRQNTEAFF	TRBV20-1	.	.	TRBJ1-1
TGTGCCAGCAGCTTTGCCAGGACCTACAATGAGCAGTTCTTC	CASSFARTYNEQFF	TRBV5-6	.	few	TRBJ2-1
TGTGCCAGCAGCTTGACTAGCGGGGGGGCTGGGACAGATACGCAGTATTTT	CASSLTSGGAGTDTQYF	TRBV11-2	TRBD2	.	TRBJ2-3
TGCGCCAGCAGCTTGGGGACTAGATTGGAGACCCAGTACTTC	CASSLGTRLETQYF	TRBV5-1	TRBD2	.	TRBJ2-5
TGTGCCAGCAGCCAGCAGGACAGGGTACCAAATTCACCCCTCCACTTT	CASSQQDRVPNSPLHF	TRBV5-4	TRBD1	once	TRBJ1-6
TGTGCCAGCAGCTCTCGCCGGGGACAGGGGGCAGGTGGCTACACCTTC	CASSSRRGQGAGGYTF	TRBV7-2	TRBD1	.	TRBJ1-2
TGTGCCAGCAGCAAAACAGGGGGGAATACTGAAGCTTTCTTT	CASSKTGGNTEAFF	TRBV27	TRBD1	.	TRBJ1-1
TGCAGTGCTAGAGATGGCCCCCAAGAGACCCAGTACTTC	CSARDGPQETQYF	TRBV20-1	.	few	TRBJ2-5
TGCAGTGCTCAGGGGCTAGAGGGCTACACCTTC	CSAQGLEGYTF	TRBV20-1	.	.	TRBJ1-2
TGCGCCAGCAGCTTGGCTCAAGAGGCCCAGTACTTC	CASSLAQEAQYF	TRBV5-1	.	few	TRBJ2-5
TGCGCCAGCAGCTTAGAGGCGGAAATCTACGAGCAGTACTTC	CASSLEAEIYEQYF	TRBV4-1	.	.	TRBJ2-7
TGCAGTGCTAGACCGGGACAGTCCTACGAGCAGTACTTC	CSARPGQSYEQYF	TRBV20-1	TRBD1	.	TRBJ2-7
TGCAGTGCTAAATGGCTAGCGGGGGGGCCGGGAGAGACCCAGTACTTC	CSAKWLAGGPGETQYF	TRBV20-1	TRBD2	.	TRBJ2-5
TGCAGCGCCGGGATCCCAAGCTCCTACGAGCAGTACTTC	CSAGIPSSYEQYF	TRBV29-1	.	once	TRBJ2-7
TGTGCCAGCAGCCGCCGCGACTACGAGCAGTACTTC	CASSRRDYEQYF	TRBV14	.	few	TRBJ2-7
TGTGCCAGCAGCTTAGCGGTTGCAGGGTATAACACTGAAGCTTTCTTT	CASSLAVAGYNTEAFF	TRBV11-2	.	.	TRBJ1-1
TGTGCCAGCAGCACCCGACAGGGTGATGGCTACACCTTC	CASSTRQGDGYTF	TRBV7-2	TRBD1	.	TRBJ1-2
TGTGCCACAGCCGGGACAGGGGGAGCGGAGACCCAGTACTTC	CATAGTGGAETQYF	TRBV12-3/TRBV12-4	TRBD1	once	TRBJ2-5
TGCGCCAGCAGCACAGGGTCAACTAATGAAAAACTGTTTTTT	CASSTGSTNEKLFF	TRBV10-2	.	.	TRBJ1-4
TGCGCCAGCAGCCAGTTCGATATAGATACGCAGTATTTT	CASSQFDIDTQYF	TRBV4-1	.	.	TRBJ2-3
TGTGCCAGCAGTTCCTACCGGGGTGGACAAGAGACCCAGTACTTC	CASSSYRGGQETQYF	TRBV12-3/TRBV12-4	.	.	TRBJ2-5
TGCAGTGCTAGGGATATTGGGAGCGTGAACACTGAAGCTTTCTTT	CSARDIGSVNTEAFF	TRBV20-1	.	few	TRBJ1-1
TGTGCCAGCAGTTACTCGGGGGTTAGCTCCTACGAGCAGTACTTC	CASSYSGVSSYEQYF	TRBV6-6	.	many	TRBJ2-7
TGTGCCAGCAGCCCGGACAGGAGGCCGCCCGATTCACCCCTCCACTTT	CASSPDRRPPDSPLHF	TRBV3-1	TRBD1	few	TRBJ1-6
TGTGCTAGTGGCCCGGGGCCCGTGGCGCAGTATTTT	CASGPGPVAQYF	TRBV12-5	.	.	TRBJ2-3
TGTGCCAGCAGCGTAGGTGGTGGCGGTTACAATGAGCAGTTCTTC	CASSVGGGGYNEQFF	TRBV9	.	.	TRBJ2-1
TGTGCCAGCAGAAACAGCGACTCTGGAAACACCATATATTTT	CASRNSDSGNTIYF	TRBV27	.	.	TRBJ1-3
TGTGCCAGCAGTGAAGTTGGGGGTAGGCTTAAGTTCTTC	CASSEVGGRLKFF	TRBV2	.	.	TRBJ2-7
TGTGCCAGCAGTCGATCGACGGTTACTGAAGCTTTCTTT	CASSRSTVTEAFF	TRBV27	.	.	TRBJ1-1
TGTGCCAGCAGCCAGCAGGGGGCTAACCCTGAAGCTTTCTTT	CASSQQGANPEAFF	TRBV3-1	TRBD1	.	TRBJ1-1
TGTGCCAGCAGCCAAGGCCAGGAATTCGACGCACCATTTAATGAAAAACTGTTTTTT	CASSQGQEFDAPFNEKLFF	TRBV3-1	.	.	TRBJ1-4
TGTGCCAGCAGCTCGGGGACAGTATATGCAACTAATGAAAAACTGTTTTTT	CASSSGTVYATNEKLFF	TRBV7-8	TRBD1	.	TRBJ1-4
TGTGCCAGCAGTGCTCGGGGGCTGCAGTATTTT	CASSARGLQYF	TRBV2	.	few	TRBJ2-3
TGTGCCAGCAGTGAAATTAGTGCGGCCGGGGAGCTGTTTTTT	CASSEISAAGELFF	TRBV2	.	.	TRBJ2-2
TGTGCCAGTAGGATCCATGGTCTAGCCAAAAACATTCAGTACTTC	CASRIHGLAKNIQYF	TRBV19	.	.	TRBJ2-4
TGTGCCAGCAGATGGACTAGCGGGGGGGCAGGGCACGGAGATACGCAGTATTTT	CASRWTSGGAGHGDTQYF	TRBV5-4	TRBD2	few	TRBJ2-3
TGTGCCAGCAGCTTCAGGACAGGGGGCGATGGCTACACCTTC	CASSFRTGGDGYTF	TRBV13	TRBD1	.	TRBJ1-2
TGTGCCAGCTCAGGGGACGGAAGCTCCTACGAGCAGTACTTC	CASSGDGSSYEQYF	TRBV18	.	.	TRBJ2-7
TGCAGCGTTGCTGGGACAAGGATGAACACTGAAGCTTTCTTT	CSVAGTRMNTEAFF	TRBV29-1	.	once	TRBJ1-1
TGTGCCAGCAGCACCAGCGCAGGGGGCGCGGGGACCCGGTACTTC	CASSTSAGGAGTRYF	TRBV7-3	TRBD1	.	TRBJ2-5
TGTGCCAGCAGTTACTCTCAGGCGGGCTACACCTTC	CASSYSQAGYTF	TRBV6-6	.	few	TRBJ1-2
TGCAGCGTTAGGGCAGGGTTCTCGGATACGCAGTATTTT	CSVRAGFSDTQYF	TRBV29-1	.	few	TRBJ2-3
TGCGCCAGCAGCATAAACATGGACACTGAAGCTTTCTTT	CASSINMDTEAFF	TRBV5-1	.	few	TRBJ1-1
TGTGCCAGCAGTTACTCAGGGGTAGGTGAGCAGTTCTTC	CASSYSGVGEQFF	TRBV6-5	.	.	TRBJ2-1
TGCGCCAGCAGCCAACGAGGAGGGGGCGTAAAGACCGGGGAGCTGTTTTTT	CASSQRGGGVKTGELFF	TRBV4-1	.	.	TRBJ2-2
TGTGCCATCTCACGGACAGGGTATAATTCACCCCTCCACTTT	CAISRTGYNSPLHF	TRBV10-3	TRBD1	few	TRBJ1-6
TGTGCCAGCAGCTTAGCTAGCGGGGGGGCCTCGGACAATGAGCAGTTCTTC	CASSLASGGASDNEQFF	TRBV7-6	TRBD2	.	TRBJ2-1